One and the same sample provided the 18 T cell receptor beta chains below, sequenced in a study of tumor-infiltrating lymphocytes in primary liver carcinoma. Total RNA (roughly 540 ng) served as template for TCR beta cDNA synthesis primed by a constant-region primer. Three rounds of nested multiplex PCR with slightly modified ARM-PCR produced TCR beta libraries. Two initial PCR rounds of approximately 10 cycles each paired TRBV1-TRBV30 forward primers with a C-beta reverse primer. TCRdb re-analysed the multiplex PCR reads in MiXCR, keeping a single row per CDR3 protein. The sample has more than 90,000 distinct CDR3 sequences; approximately 70% are singletons. Extraction of RNA together with DNA used 20-30 mg of unsorted bulk tissue. Sequencing used liver tumor tissue from sampling region 2. As to subset: tumor region T2, inferior pole. The receptors derive from an older woman with primary liver carcinoma and hepatitis B virus infection.

A remark on this clonotype: One end of the junction fails to match germline, which may point to a read error. The rearrangement joins TRBV29-1 to TRBJ1-2; a possible D gene is TRBD1 (5 bases). The CDR3 spans 14 residues. Germline V lookup: CDR1 SQVTM, CDR2 ANQGSEA. The CDR3: CSVVRGTGARGYIF. Here the CDR3 DNA reads TGCAGCGTTGTCCGGGGGACGGGCGCACGCGGCTACATCTTC.

Regarding this clonotype: Here the CDR3 omits its conserved ending phenylalanine or tryptophan, so a read error is the likely source. The rearrangement links TRBV28 to TRBJ1-1; tentative D call: TRBD1 (6 bases). There are 12 residues in the CDR3. Germline CDR1 MDHEN, CDR2 SYDVKM. CDR3 bases: TGTGCCAACAGTTCGGGGACACCTAGGGCTTTCTCT. Translation: CANSSGTPRAFS.

This clonotype was counted only a few times. A much bigger clone sits one base away, suggesting this may be a read error. The chain links TRBV6-1 to TRBJ2-3, with a possible D match to TRBD2 (5 bases). The length of the CDR3 is 13 residues. CDR1 MNHNS and CDR2 SASEGT come from the germline V gene. The CDR3 nucleotides are TGTGCCAGCAGCCCGGGGAGAACAGATGCGCAGTATTTT. Amino acids: CASSPGRTDAQYF.

As concerns this clonotype: No conserved phenylalanine or tryptophan is present at the end of the CDR3, so a read error is the likely explanation. The V gene is TRBV4-1, the J gene TRBJ2-5; D is ambiguous. Trimming removed 0 bases at V and 1 base at J, with 21 bases between. This CDR3 comprises 19 residues. The V gene's germline CDR1 is MGHRA and CDR2 YSYEKL. CDR3 sequence reads: CASSQEPRKFPHGQETQYS. The DNA for the CDR3 is TGCGCCAGCAGCCAAGAACCCAGGAAGTTTCCCCATGGCCAAGAGACCCAGTACTCC.

Regarding this clonotype: A read error is possible here, since a much larger clone lies one base away. V is TRBV28 and J is TRBJ1-3; D gene uncertain. Germline V gives CDR1 MDHEN, CDR2 SYDVKM. The CDR3 has 15 residues. V lost 8 bases and J 1 base, leaving 15 bases between the germline ends. The CDR3 region has the DNA TGTGCCAGCGGACCCGGGCCTGGGTCTGGAAACACCATATATTTT. This translates into CASGPGPGSGNTIYF.

This chain joins TRBV5-1 and TRBJ2-7, with a weak D call TRBD2 (5 bases). Trimming shortened V by 6 bases and J by 12 bases, and 22 bases separated the two germline ends. CDR3 length: 13 residues. Germline assignment: CDR1 SGHRS and CDR2 YFSETQ. CDR3 nucleotide sequence: TGCGCCAGCAACCTAGAGGGTATCTACGAGTGGTACTTC. Its protein is CASNLEGIYEWYF.

Regarding this clonotype: A much larger clonotype is one base distant, so this may be a read error. The rearrangement uses TRBV29-1 and TRBJ2-7; 7 nucleotides line up with TRBD1. Germline V gives CDR1 SQVTM, CDR2 ANQGSEA. V was pared by 4 bases and J by 4 bases, with 10 bases of the junction left unmatched. This CDR3 has 14 amino acids. DNA for the CDR3: TGCAGCGTTGCCCTACCGTCAGGGGGATACGAGCAGTACTTC. The encoded protein is CSVALPSGGYEQYF.

Only a few counts were recorded for this clonotype. A much larger clone lies a single base off, so this may be a read error. The rearrangement links TRBV6-5 to TRBJ2-5; D might be TRBD2 (6 bases). Germline loops: CDR1 MNHEY, CDR2 SVGAGI. The CDR3 totals 13 residues. CDR3 sequence (DNA): TGTGCCAACAGTTACGGGAGTTGGCAGACCCAGTACTTC. Translation: CANSYGSWQTQYF.

This chain links TRBV2 with TRBJ2-1, with 11 nucleotides matching TRBD2. Per the germline V gene, CDR1 is SNHLY and CDR2 is FYNNEI. Germline trimming cut 1 base from V and 6 bases from J; bases unmatched to any gene: 2. The CDR3 has 15 residues. CDR3 sequence: CASSEGLAGCNEQFF. The CDR3 DNA reads as TGTGCCAGCAGTGAAGGACTAGCGGGGTGCAATGAGCAGTTCTTC.

Comment on this clonotype: This CDR3 fails to terminate in the conserved phenylalanine or tryptophan, so it likely reflects a read error. The gene calls are TRBV6-5 and TRBJ2-1; D may be TRBD2 (5 bases). Germline V gives CDR1 MNHEY, CDR2 SVGAGI. There are 16 residues in the CDR3. The CDR3 is CTSSYRPAVDYNEQFL. The CDR3, as DNA: TGTACCAGCAGTTACCGTCCAGCGGTGGATTACAATGAGCAGTTCCTT.

With respect to this clonotype: One end of the junction does not line up with germline, which may come from a read error. J is TRBJ1-2 and V is TRBV29-1, with 9 bases fitting TRBD1. The CDR3 runs to 17 residues. Germline loops: CDR1 SQVTM, CDR2 ANQGSEA. In DNA, the CDR3 is TGCAGCGTTGAAGTCGCGGGGCAAACAGGGGGCGGCTATGTCTACACTTTC. It codes for CSVEVAGQTGGGYVYTF. Full variable domain (missing parts from reference TRBV29-1 and TRBJ1-2): SAVISQKPSRDICQRGTSLTIQCQVDSQVTMMFWYRQQPGQSLTLIATANQGSEATYESGFVIDKFPISRPNLTFSTLTVSNMSPEDSSIYLCSVEVAGQTGGGYVYTFGSGTRLTVV.

To note about this clonotype: One junction end does not reproduce the germline sequence, and a read error may be involved. This chain joins TRBV11-2 and TRBJ2-2; weak D call: TRBD2 (5 bases). CDR3 length: 15 residues. The germline gives CDR1 SGHAT, CDR2 FQNNGV. The CDR3 region has the DNA TGTGCCAGCAGCACTCCGCAAGGGCCGACCGGGAAGCTGTTTTTT. It is translated as CASSTPQGPTGKLFF.

Many counts were recorded for this clonotype. The J gene is TRBJ2-7, the V gene TRBV28; D is uncertain. In germline, CDR1 is MDHEN, CDR2 SYDVKM. The CDR3 is made up of 14 amino acids. Deletions cut 3 bases from V and 2 bases from J, with 11 bases between. The CDR3 is CASSFLSRAYEQYF. CDR3 sequence (DNA): TGTGCCAGCAGTTTTCTGAGCCGAGCCTACGAGCAGTACTTC.

Comment on this clonotype: One end of the junction varies from germline; a read error may be responsible. The chain carries TRBV28 and TRBJ2-3, with D tentatively TRBD1 or TRBD2 (5 bases each). Germline V CDR1 and CDR2: MDHEN, SYDVKM. The CDR3 covers 13 residues. CDR3 DNA sequence: TGCGCCTCAGGGAGCTTGCCCACAGATACGCGGTATTTT. Protein product: CASGSLPTDTRYF.

In this sample, this clonotype turned up many times. The chain recombines TRBV6-1 with TRBJ1-5, with D maybe TRBD1 (6 bases). Germline CDR1 and CDR2: MNHNS and SASEGT. The V end lost 5 bases, the J end lost 4 bases, and 12 bases lay between the germline ends. The CDR3 totals 14 residues. CDR3 coding DNA: TGTGCCAGCAGTACGGACAGAGAGAATCAGCCCCAGCATTTT. This sequence encodes CASSTDRENQPQHF.

The V and J genes are TRBV20-1 and TRBJ1-6, with D possibly TRBD1 on 5 matching bases. The germline CDR1 and CDR2 sequences are DFQATT and SNEGSKA (reference sequence). The CDR3 consists of 17 residues. V was clipped by 0 bases and J by 7 bases, with 19 bases between them. The chain's CDR3 is CSARESGSGAPNSPLHF. As DNA, the CDR3 is TGCAGTGCTAGAGAATCGGGGTCCGGGGCCCCAAATTCACCCCTCCACTTT.

Concerning this clonotype: The germline gene is not matched at one end of the junction; a read error may be the cause. The genes are TRBV6-2 or TRBV6-3 and TRBJ1-1, with 9 bases aligning to TRBD1. The CDR3 spans 15 residues. CDR1 and CDR2 (germline): MNHEY, SVGEGT. The CDR3 DNA is TGTGCCGGCAGTCCCTGCGACAGGGGGTTCACTGAAGCTTTCTTT. It is translated as CAGSPCDRGFTEAFF.

As for this clonotype: The missing conserved phenylalanine or tryptophan at the end of this CDR3 makes a read error likely. The chain couples TRBV11-2 to TRBJ2-1; D perhaps matches TRBD2 (5 bases). CDR3 size: 15 residues. CDR1 and CDR2 from the germline V gene are SGHAT and FQNNGV. The V end was cut by 2 bases, the J end by 10 bases, with 18 bases between. Here the CDR3 DNA reads TGTGCCAGCAGCTTAACGTCACAGTCCACGGGGGAGCAGTTCCTC. Its protein product is CASSLTSQSTGEQFL.